One sample yielded the 10 T cell receptor beta chains listed below, sequenced in a study of cytomegalovirus exposure and HLA in healthy donors. The PCR ran on 60 Vbeta and 13 Jbeta primers. Method: immunoSEQ multiplex PCR; TCRdb's copy keeps in-frame clones and lacks some. The table lists some 120,000 clones, around 80% of them singletons. Sequencing was carried out using PBMCs. These receptors were obtained from a man aged 30-40 years in good health and CMV-seropositive.

This clone was seen more than once but under ten times. This chain joins TRBV10-3 and TRBJ2-7; D not resolved. CDR1 ENHRY and CDR2 SYGVKD come from the germline V gene. Trimming pared 3 bases from V and 4 bases from J, leaving 4 bases between. This CDR3 region has 11 residues. The CDR3 DNA follows: TGTGCCATCAGTGAAGAGTACGAGCAGTACTTC. As protein: CAISEEYEQYF.

The chain links TRBV14 to TRBJ2-7; possible D gene TRBD2, 6 bases. Germline V gene lookup returns CDR1 SGHDN and CDR2 FVKESK. V lost 4 bases, J lost 4 bases, and 11 bases lay in between. The CDR3 is made up of 13 amino acids. CDR3 residues: CASSPLRGYEQYF. DNA of the CDR3: TGTGCCAGCAGCCCCCTCCGGGGGTACGAGCAGTACTTC.

This CDR3 reads CASSQYLRNTEAFF. DNA of the CDR3: TGCGCCAGCAGCCAATATCTGAGGAACACTGAAGCTTTCTTT. The rearrangement links TRBV4-1 to TRBJ1-1; D not certain. The germline gives CDR1 MGHRA, CDR2 YSYEKL. V was trimmed by 2 bases and J by 1 base, leaving 8 bases between them. The CDR3 consists of 14 residues.

This clone was seen only a few times. The chain couples TRBV18 to TRBJ2-7; TRBD1 is a possible D gene (5 bases). The CDR3 consists of 14 residues. Germline V gene sequence: CDR1 KGHSH, CDR2 LQKENI. The ends were cut back, 4 bases at V and 7 bases at J, with 17 bases in the middle. CDR3 in amino acids: CASSLEQGAGEQYF. The CDR3 nucleotides are TGTGCCAGCTCACTGGAGCAAGGGGCAGGGGAGCAGTACTTC.

The J gene is TRBJ1-5, the V gene TRBV13, with 9 bases aligning to TRBD1. The length of the CDR3 is 15 residues. CDR1 is PRHDT, CDR2 FYEKMQ, per germline (reference sequence). V lost 2 bases, J lost 6 bases, and 5 bases stayed unmatched. For the CDR3, the DNA is TGTGCCAGCAGCTTAAGGGGACAGGGTATTCAGCCCCAGCATTTT. As protein: CASSLRGQGIQPQHF. Filled out from reference TRBV13 and TRBJ1-5, the complete variable domain reads AAGVIQSPRHLIKEKRETATLKCYPIPRHDTVYWYQQGPGQDPQFLISFYEKMQSDKGSIPDRFSAQQFSDYHSELNMSSLELGDSALYFCASSLRGQGIQPQHFGDGTRLSIL.

In its sample, this clone was seen a few times. This chain uses TRBV6-5 with TRBJ2-7, with D possibly TRBD1 on 5 matching bases. Germline CDR1 reads MNHEY; CDR2 reads SVGAGI. The CDR3 contains 13 residues. Trimming took off 6 bases at V and 4 bases at J, with 13 bases between the two ends. The CDR3, as DNA: TGTGCCAGCAGCCAACAGGCCTATTACGAGCAGTACTTC. This sequence encodes CASSQQAYYEQYF.

This chain connects TRBV7-2 to TRBJ1-3, with 7 bases fitting TRBD1. Germline lookup yields CDR1 SGHTA and CDR2 FQGNSA. J was trimmed by 3 bases and V by 5 bases; bases with no gene match: 7. The CDR3 spans 15 residues. The CDR3: CASSPQTGSGNTIYF. The CDR3, as DNA: TGTGCCAGCAGCCCTCAGACAGGGAGTGGAAACACCATATATTTT.

This chain links TRBV28 with TRBJ1-1; D possibly corresponds to TRBD1 (5 bases). CDR1 and CDR2 (germline): MDHEN, SYDVKM. Trimming stripped 6 bases from V and 0 bases from J, with 17 bases between. The length of the CDR3 is 16 residues. CDR3 protein: CASRPQGEGLNTEAFF. The CDR3, as DNA: TGTGCCAGCAGGCCCCAAGGGGAGGGATTGAACACTGAAGCTTTCTTT.

V and J are TRBV10-1 and TRBJ1-5; 8 nucleotides agree with TRBD1. The CDR3 totals 15 residues. Germline V lookup: CDR1 WNHNN, CDR2 SYGVQD (reference sequence). Unmatched junction bases numbered 10, after V lost 6 bases and J lost 6 bases. CDR3 region: CASRLIDRGGQPQHF. The CDR3 nucleotides are TGCGCCAGCAGGCTAATCGACAGGGGCGGTCAGCCCCAGCATTTT.

V is TRBV5-1 and J is TRBJ2-2; D perhaps matches TRBD2 (5 bases). In germline, CDR1 is SGHRS, CDR2 YFSETQ. The CDR3 spans 16 residues. V lost 0 bases to trimming and J lost 0 bases, with 9 bases between them. CDR3: CASSLGADPNTGELFF. CDR3 nucleotide sequence: TGCGCCAGCAGCTTGGGAGCGGACCCGAACACCGGGGAGCTGTTTTTT.